Following are 12 T cell receptor beta chains from one sample sequenced in a study of cytomegalovirus exposure and HLA in healthy donors (dated by TCRdb to the late 2010s). The protocol used for the library was the immunoSEQ multiplex PCR assay. A mixture of 60 forward primers for TCR Vbeta segments and 13 reverse primers for TCR Jbeta segments was used in the multiplex PCR. TCRdb re-hosts the immuneACCESS table, in-frame sequences only. Its copies lack some clones; in the studies checked, an unresolved V gene accounts for under half of them, and the cause for the rest is not known. The sample table lists about 190,000 clones, more than 70% of them with a count of one. Of the sample, more than 4% falls within the top ten clones. The sequencing input was PBMCs. The receptors were sampled from a man aged 30 to 45 in good health and CMV-seropositive.

This clone was observed many times. The chain links TRBV6-1 to TRBJ1-1; 11 nucleotides match TRBD1. From germline, CDR1 is MNHNS and CDR2 SASEGT. The CDR3 has 14 amino acids. J gave up 4 bases and V 4 bases, and 2 bases lay outside the gene matches. The CDR3 sequence is CASSAGTGGTEAFF. In DNA, the CDR3 is TGTGCCAGCAGTGCCGGGACAGGGGGCACTGAAGCTTTCTTT.

The sample holds a few counts of this clone. The chain has TRBV19 and TRBJ2-3, with TRBD2 matching over 7 bases. Germline V gives CDR1 LNHDA, CDR2 SQIVND (reference sequence). The length of the CDR3 is 14 residues. J was trimmed by 0 bases and V by 7 bases; bases with no gene match: 4. In DNA, the CDR3 is TGTGCCAGTATGCGCGGGGGTAGCACAGATACGCAGTATTTT. It translates to CASMRGGSTDTQYF.

This sequence joins TRBV9 and TRBJ2-3, with 12 positions matching TRBD2. The CDR3 contains 16 residues. The germline CDR1 and CDR2 sequences are SGDLS and YYNGEE. Trimming cost V 6 bases and J 1 base; bases outside gene matches: 6. As DNA, the CDR3 is TGTGCCAGCACCTCTAGCGGGAGGGAGGGCACAGATACGCAGTATTTT. It specifies CASTSSGREGTDTQYF.

The chain recombines TRBV7-2 with TRBJ2-2; D is unresolved. Trimming left V 3 bases short and J 0 bases short, with 5 bases between. The CDR3 length is 14 residues. Germline values: CDR1 SGHTA, CDR2 FQGNSA. The CDR3 bases are TGTGCCAGCAGCTTGTCCTCGAACACCGGGGAGCTGTTTTTT. The encoded protein is CASSLSSNTGELFF.

The V and J genes are TRBV19 and TRBJ2-3; D might be TRBD1 (6 bases). V lost 7 bases, J lost 0 bases, and 11 bases lay in between. The germline gives CDR1 LNHDA, CDR2 SQIVND (reference sequence). There are 14 residues in the CDR3. CDR3 residues: CASTSRGSTDTQYF. DNA for the CDR3: TGTGCCAGTACCTCCAGGGGTAGCACAGATACGCAGTATTTT.

This clone was detected only a few times. V usage is TRBV7-3 and J usage is TRBJ2-3; 9 bases match TRBD1. Germline V gene lookup returns CDR1 SGHTA and CDR2 FQGTGA. Trimming cost V 2 bases and J 3 bases; bases outside gene matches: 6. This CDR3 has 16 residues. The CDR3 coding sequence is TGTGCCAGCAGCTTAGGACAGGGGTCAAGTACAGATACGCAGTATTTT. This codes for CASSLGQGSSTDTQYF.

The chain combines TRBV27 with TRBJ2-5, with D perhaps matching TRBD2 (5 bases). The CDR3 spans 14 residues. V was clipped by 3 bases and J by 2 bases, with 10 bases between them. Looked up from germline, CDR1 is MNHEY and CDR2 is SMNVEV (reference sequence). The CDR3 DNA is TGTGCCAGCAGTTTGAGGAGGACTCAAGAGACCCAGTACTTC. This translates into CASSLRRTQETQYF.

The rearrangement joins TRBV5-1 to TRBJ2-7; 7 nucleotides line up with TRBD1. Germline V gives CDR1 SGHRS, CDR2 YFSETQ. The CDR3 is 14 residues long. V lost 1 base to trimming and J lost 6 bases; unmatched junction nucleotides: 7. CDR3 amino acids: CASSLQGDVGEQYF. CDR3 nucleotides: TGCGCCAGCAGCTTGCAGGGGGACGTTGGCGAGCAGTACTTC.

This chain connects TRBV27 to TRBJ1-2, with TRBD1 matching over 8 bases. This CDR3 has 18 residues. CDR1 MNHEY and CDR2 SMNVEV come from the germline V gene (reference sequence). The J segment lost 0 bases and the V segment lost 7 bases, leaving 16 bases of the junction unmatched. Here the CDR3 DNA reads TGTGCCAGCACGAGTTTTCCCCTAGACAGGGGTCCTAACTATGGCTACACCTTC. Protein sequence: CASTSFPLDRGPNYGYTF.

V is TRBV19 and J is TRBJ1-5; possible D gene TRBD1, 6 bases. The V gene's germline CDR1 is LNHDA and CDR2 SQIVND (reference sequence). The ends were cut back, 5 bases at V and 1 base at J, with 9 bases in the middle. The CDR3 contains 14 residues. CDR3 in amino acids: CASSPGHSNQPQHF. The DNA of the CDR3 is TGTGCCAGTAGTCCGGGACACAGCAATCAGCCCCAGCATTTT.

This rearrangement joins TRBV28 to TRBJ2-7; the match to TRBD1 covers 10 bases. V was pared by 5 bases and J by 2 bases, with 6 bases of the junction left unmatched. The CDR3 runs 15 residues. The germline gives CDR1 MDHEN, CDR2 SYDVKM. The CDR3 bases are TGTGCCAGCAGTGAACACGGGACAGGGGCCTACGAGCAGTACTTC. This codes for CASSEHGTGAYEQYF.

V and J are TRBV7-2 and TRBJ1-2; no clear D gene. The germline V gene encodes CDR1 SGHTA and CDR2 FQGNSA. The CDR3 totals 14 residues. Trimming took off 5 bases at V and 4 bases at J, with 14 bases between the two ends. As DNA, the CDR3 is TGTGCCAGCAGCCGAAGGAGGGATGGCTATGGCTACACCTTC. Amino acid sequence: CASSRRRDGYGYTF.